The 27 T cell receptor beta chains presented below share a single source sample, sequenced in a study of blood T cells in healthy people across ages. A second PCR, run for about 6 to 11 cycles, used a sample-barcoded 5' primer plus a J-beta primer mix. TCRdb processed the 5' RACE reads anew with MiXCR; each CDR3 protein has one entry. The sample lists over 1,300,000 distinct CDR3 sequences; roughly 64% were seen once. Sample: blood. Receptors were obtained from a man aged 18 to 29 in good health.

This clonotype has a handful of counts. V and J are TRBV5-1 and TRBJ1-2; D call uncertain. Germline V gene lookup returns CDR1 SGHRS and CDR2 YFSETQ. The V end lost 0 bases, the J end lost 1 base, and 13 bases lay between the germline ends. This CDR3 is built from 16 residues. As DNA, the CDR3 is TGCGCCAGCAGCTTGGATTGGCCGGGCCGTAACTATGGCTACACCTTC. Translating gives CASSLDWPGRNYGYTF.

In DNA, the CDR3 is TGCGCCAGCAGCCAAGGGATGTTCGAGACCCAGTACTTC. Translation gives CASSQGMFETQYF. J is TRBJ2-5 and V is TRBV4-1; D is unresolved. With 1 base removed from V and 5 bases from J, the gap between germline ends came to 8 bases. The germline V gene has CDR1 MGHRA and CDR2 YSYEKL. This CDR3 has 13 amino acids.

This clonotype was detected only a few times. CDR3 sequence: CASSLVAGGEIGANVLTF. The CDR3 DNA sequence: TGCGCCAGCAGCTTGGTAGCAGGGGGAGAAATTGGGGCCAACGTCCTGACTTTC. The genes are TRBV5-1 and TRBJ2-6; 7 bases are shared with TRBD1. The germline CDR1 and CDR2 sequences are SGHRS and YFSETQ. V dropped 0 bases and J dropped 3; count of bases not matched to a gene: 9. The CDR3 loop spans 18 amino acids.

The V and J genes are TRBV10-3 and TRBJ2-6; D unresolved. V lost 7 bases, J lost 0 bases, and 7 bases lay in between. The germline CDR1 and CDR2 sequences are ENHRY and SYGVKD. CDR3 length: 14 amino acids. CDR3 DNA sequence: TGTGCCATCACCCCGGCCTCTGGGGCCAACGTCCTGACTTTC. The encoded protein is CAITPASGANVLTF.

This clonotype has only a few counts. The genes are TRBV27 and TRBJ2-1; 11 nucleotides match TRBD2. Germline V gives CDR1 MNHEY, CDR2 SMNVEV (reference sequence). This CDR3 has 16 residues. The J segment lost 2 bases and the V segment lost 6 bases, leaving 6 bases of the junction unmatched. The CDR3 is CASRLQTSGTYNEQFF. CDR3 coding DNA: TGTGCCAGCAGGCTACAGACTAGCGGGACCTACAATGAGCAGTTCTTC.

V and J are TRBV29-1 and TRBJ2-7; TRBD1 is a possible D gene (6 bases). This CDR3 contains 14 residues. Per germline, CDR1 SQVTM and CDR2 ANQGSEA. V was cut by 8 bases and J by 2 bases, with 19 bases left in between. CDR3 region: CSTADRLGPYEQYF. The CDR3 bases are TGCAGCACCGCCGACAGGTTGGGACCCTACGAGCAGTACTTC.

The gene calls are TRBV4-1 and TRBJ2-2, with D possibly TRBD1 on 6 matching bases. V was clipped by 1 base and J by 3 bases, with 12 bases between them. Germline V gene data show CDR1 as MGHRA and CDR2 as YSYEKL. CDR3 length equals 16 residues. CDR3 sequence reads: CASSQVPTGYTGELFF. The CDR3 DNA reads TGCGCCAGCAGCCAAGTCCCGACAGGATACACCGGGGAGCTGTTTTTT.

The count of this clonotype is one. The DNA of the CDR3 is TGTGCCAGCAGCTCCTCGGGGGCGAGCACCGGGGAGCTGTTTTTT. It codes for CASSSSGASTGELFF. The rearrangement links TRBV7-2 to TRBJ2-2; D tentatively reads TRBD1 or TRBD2 (6 bases each). V was trimmed by 4 bases and J by 4 bases, leaving 13 bases between them. The CDR3 covers 15 residues. Germline V gives CDR1 SGHTA, CDR2 FQGNSA.

The V and J genes are TRBV11-2 and TRBJ2-1; D is perhaps TRBD2 (5 bases). The germline V gene encodes CDR1 SGHAT and CDR2 FQNNGV. The ends were cut back, 0 bases at V and 8 bases at J, with 11 bases in the middle. The CDR3 extends over 14 amino acids. CDR3 loop: CASSLDRGLDEQFF. The DNA for the CDR3 is TGTGCCAGCAGCTTAGATCGAGGGTTGGATGAGCAGTTCTTC. The whole variable domain, remainder taken from reference TRBV11-2 and TRBJ2-1, is EAGVAQSPRYKIIEKRQSVAFWCNPISGHATLYWYQQILGQGPKLLIQFQNNGVVDDSQLPKDRFSAERLKGVDSTLKIQPAKLEDSAVYLCASSLDRGLDEQFFGPGTRLTVL.

The genes are TRBV18 and TRBJ2-5; D is uncertain. Near its end, the DNA agrees better with TRBJ2-7, so the J call may be wrong. Germline V gene lookup returns CDR1 KGHSH and CDR2 LQKENI. The CDR3 consists of 14 residues. CDR3 nucleotide sequence: TGTGCCAGCTCACCAATGACCGAGTCCTACGAGCAGTACTTC. As protein: CASSPMTESYEQYF.

The rearrangement joins TRBV29-1 to TRBJ2-5, with a weak D call TRBD1 (6 bases). The ends were cut back, 8 bases at V and 2 bases at J, with 9 bases in the middle. This CDR3 is 11 amino acids long. Germline CDR1 reads SQVTM; CDR2 reads ANQGSEA. Written as DNA, the CDR3 is TGCAGCTCGACAGGTCAAGAGACCCAGTACTTC. As protein: CSSTGQETQYF.

This clonotype was seen a few times. The chain combines TRBV29-1 with TRBJ2-6; D is possibly TRBD2 (6 bases). There are 14 residues in the CDR3. Trimming pared 6 bases from V and 4 bases from J, leaving 13 bases between. The V gene's germline CDR1 is SQVTM and CDR2 ANQGSEA. This chain's CDR3 is CSVWSGVGANVLTF. The CDR3 DNA is TGCAGCGTCTGGTCGGGGGTCGGGGCCAACGTCCTGACTTTC. The full variable domain, rest sourced from reference TRBV29-1 and TRBJ2-6, is SAVISQKPSRDICQRGTSLTIQCQVDSQVTMMFWYRQQPGQSLTLIATANQGSEATYESGFVIDKFPISRPNLTFSTLTVSNMSPEDSSIYLCSVWSGVGANVLTFGAGSRLTVL.

The genes are TRBV10-2 and TRBJ2-3; 7 nucleotides align to TRBD2. Germline CDR1 WSHSY, CDR2 SAAADI. Trimming at V came to 4 bases and at J to 3 bases, leaving 4 bases not matched to a gene. There are 14 residues in the CDR3. The CDR3 sequence is CASSGTSWTDTQYF. The CDR3 nucleotides read TGCGCCAGCAGTGGGACTAGTTGGACAGATACGCAGTATTTT.

This rearrangement joins TRBV6-1 to TRBJ2-3; TRBD2 agrees at 10 bases. The CDR3 covers 14 residues. The V gene end was trimmed by 8 bases and the J gene end by 2 bases; junction bases not matched to a gene: 4. Germline V gives CDR1 MNHNS, CDR2 SASEGT. The chain's CDR3 is CASSGLAATDTQYF. CDR3 sequence (DNA): TGTGCCAGCTCCGGACTAGCGGCCACAGATACGCAGTATTTT.

This clonotype was found a few times. The chain has TRBV5-1 and TRBJ2-1; no firm D call. Trimming took off 4 bases at V and 7 bases at J, with 18 bases between the two ends. The CDR3 extends over 15 amino acids. Germline assignment: CDR1 SGHRS and CDR2 YFSETQ. The CDR3 sequence: CASSPHRDPKNEQFF. In DNA form, the CDR3 reads TGCGCCAGCAGCCCGCATAGGGATCCTAAGAATGAGCAGTTCTTC. Supplemented by reference TRBV5-1 and TRBJ2-1, the full variable domain reads KAGVTQTPRYLIKTRGQQVTLSCSPISGHRSVSWYQQTPGQGLQFLFEYFSETQRNKGNFPGRFSGRQFSNSRSEMNVSTLELGDSALYLCASSPHRDPKNEQFFGPGTRLTVL.

The chain couples TRBV20-1 to TRBJ1-2; D might be TRBD1 (6 bases). V lost 8 bases and J lost 6, with 13 bases in between. CDR1 and CDR2 (germline): DFQATT, SNEGSKA (reference sequence). This CDR3 has 11 residues. The chain's CDR3 is CSRTGPHGYTF. CDR3 bases: TGCAGTAGAACAGGGCCGCATGGCTACACCTTC.

The chain combines TRBV5-6 with TRBJ2-7; D possibly corresponds to TRBD2 (5 bases). The DNA matches TRBJ2-1 better at its end, which makes the J call doubtful. The length of the CDR3 is 12 residues. CDR1 is SGHDT, CDR2 YYEEEE, per germline. DNA for the CDR3: TGTGCCAGCAGCTTCACCGGGAACCAGCAGTTCTTC. Its translation: CASSFTGNQQFF.

The genes are TRBV7-2 and TRBJ2-7; 11 positions agree with TRBD1. Looked up from germline, CDR1 is SGHTA and CDR2 is FQGNSA. The CDR3 sequence is 16 residues long. After removal of 5 bases from V and 0 bases from J, the junction contained 6 bases not matched to a gene. In nucleotides, the CDR3 is TGTGCCAGCAGCCCCGGACAGGGGGCATTCTCCTACGAGCAGTACTTC. Protein sequence: CASSPGQGAFSYEQYF.

This clonotype was seen more than once but under ten times. V and J are TRBV20-1 and TRBJ1-2; D not resolved. Trimming shortened V by 0 bases and J by 8 bases, and 16 bases separated the two germline ends. The CDR3 is 14 residues long. Germline assignment: CDR1 DFQATT and CDR2 SNEGSKA (reference sequence). CDR3 in DNA: TGCAGTGCTAGAGAGTCGGCCCTTTCTGCAGGCTACACCTTC. Its translation: CSARESALSAGYTF.

This clonotype was seen only a few times. V usage is TRBV7-9 and J usage is TRBJ1-6; D is unresolved. Germline CDR1 reads SEHNR; CDR2 reads FQNEAQ (reference sequence). V was pared by 5 bases and J by 7 bases, with 24 bases between. This CDR3 spans 18 amino acids. CDR3 in DNA: TGTGCCAGCAGCCTAGTAGGAGTCGACTGGAGACCCAATTCACCCCTCCACTTT. Protein product: CASSLVGVDWRPNSPLHF.

The rearrangement joins TRBV29-1 to TRBJ1-5; 7 bases align to TRBD1. Germline CDR1 SQVTM, CDR2 ANQGSEA. V lost 7 bases, J lost 0 bases, and 9 bases stayed unmatched. CDR3 length equals 15 residues. The CDR3 bases are TGCAGCGCAACATCGACAGGGAATAGCAATCAGCCCCAGCATTTT. Protein sequence: CSATSTGNSNQPQHF.

This clonotype was seen at least ten times. V is TRBV10-2 and J is TRBJ1-2, with 8 positions matching TRBD1. J lost 2 bases, V lost 0 bases, and 2 bases had no gene match. This CDR3 contains 15 residues. CDR1 WSHSY and CDR2 SAAADI come from the germline V gene. The chain's CDR3 is CASSESRDRNYGYTF. DNA for the CDR3: TGCGCCAGCAGTGAGTCGAGGGACAGGAACTATGGCTACACCTTC.

This clonotype occurred once. V usage is TRBV7-2 and J usage is TRBJ2-7; TRBD1 aligns across 8 bases. The J call may be mistaken, given a closer DNA end match to TRBJ2-5. The CDR3 extends over 17 amino acids. Germline lookup yields CDR1 SGHTA and CDR2 FQGNSA. The CDR3 sequence: CASRLVPGQVIQETQYF. CDR3 DNA sequence: TGTGCCAGCAGGCTAGTGCCGGGACAGGTGATCCAAGAGACCCAGTACTTC.

This clonotype was detected only a few times. The V and J genes are TRBV14 and TRBJ2-3, with D perhaps TRBD2 (5 bases). From germline, CDR1 is SGHDN and CDR2 FVKESK. This CDR3 region has 16 residues. The germline V and J ends were trimmed by 4 bases and 0 bases, with 14 bases remaining between them. The CDR3 here is CASSPGRGRSTDTQYF. CDR3 DNA sequence: TGTGCCAGCAGCCCCGGACGGGGAAGGAGCACAGATACGCAGTATTTT.

This clonotype has just a few counts. This chain uses TRBV7-2 with TRBJ2-2; D may be TRBD2 (5 bases). The CDR3 loop spans 15 amino acids. With 1 base removed from V and 1 base from J, the gap between germline ends came to 7 bases. Germline lookup yields CDR1 SGHTA and CDR2 FQGNSA. CDR3 sequence (DNA): TGTGCCAGCAGCTTAGTTGGGAGGAACACCGGGGAGCTGTTTTTT. This encodes CASSLVGRNTGELFF.

V gene TRBV5-1 combines with J gene TRBJ2-5, with D unclear. The V gene's germline CDR1 is SGHRS and CDR2 YFSETQ. V gave up 1 base and J gave up 2 bases, with 15 bases separating them. There are 16 residues in the CDR3. The CDR3 region is CASSLFGRQNQETQYF. The CDR3 DNA reads TGCGCCAGCAGCTTGTTCGGGCGGCAAAATCAAGAGACCCAGTACTTC. Full variable domain (remainder filled in from reference TRBV5-1 and TRBJ2-5): KAGVTQTPRYLIKTRGQQVTLSCSPISGHRSVSWYQQTPGQGLQFLFEYFSETQRNKGNFPGRFSGRQFSNSRSEMNVSTLELGDSALYLCASSLFGRQNQETQYFGPGTRLLVL.

This clonotype was detected only a few times. J is TRBJ1-2 and V is TRBV6-6, with D perhaps matching TRBD1 (6 bases). The CDR3 sequence is 15 residues long. Per germline, CDR1 MNHNY and CDR2 SVGAGI (reference sequence). V was pared by 2 bases and J by 0 bases, with 10 bases between. The CDR3 sequence: CASSYTGTPNYGYTF. CDR3 sequence (DNA): TGTGCCAGCAGTTACACCGGGACACCTAACTATGGCTACACCTTC.